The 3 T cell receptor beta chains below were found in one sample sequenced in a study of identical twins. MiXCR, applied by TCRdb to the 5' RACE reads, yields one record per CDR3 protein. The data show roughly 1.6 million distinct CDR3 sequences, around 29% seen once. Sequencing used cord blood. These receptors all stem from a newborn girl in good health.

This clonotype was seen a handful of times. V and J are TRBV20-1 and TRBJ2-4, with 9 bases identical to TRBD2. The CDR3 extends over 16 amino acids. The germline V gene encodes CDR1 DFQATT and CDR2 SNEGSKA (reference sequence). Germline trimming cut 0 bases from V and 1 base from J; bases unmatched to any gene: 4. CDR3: CSARDYSGGAKNIQYF. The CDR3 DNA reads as TGCAGTGCTAGAGATTACAGCGGGGGGGCCAAAAACATTCAGTACTTC.

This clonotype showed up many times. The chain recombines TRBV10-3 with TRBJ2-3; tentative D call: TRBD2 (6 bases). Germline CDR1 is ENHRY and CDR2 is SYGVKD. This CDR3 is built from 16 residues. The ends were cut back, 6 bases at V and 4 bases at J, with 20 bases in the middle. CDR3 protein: CAISKRLVVGADTQYF. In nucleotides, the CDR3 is TGTGCCATCAGCAAACGACTAGTGGTGGGAGCAGATACGCAGTATTTT.

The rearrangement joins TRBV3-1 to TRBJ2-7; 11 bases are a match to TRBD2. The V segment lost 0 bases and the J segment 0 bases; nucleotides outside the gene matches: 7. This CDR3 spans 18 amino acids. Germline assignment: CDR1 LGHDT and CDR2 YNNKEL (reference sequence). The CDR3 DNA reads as TGTGCCAGCAGCCAAGATGGCCTAGCGGGAGGAAGCTCCTACGAGCAGTACTTC. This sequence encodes CASSQDGLAGGSSYEQYF.